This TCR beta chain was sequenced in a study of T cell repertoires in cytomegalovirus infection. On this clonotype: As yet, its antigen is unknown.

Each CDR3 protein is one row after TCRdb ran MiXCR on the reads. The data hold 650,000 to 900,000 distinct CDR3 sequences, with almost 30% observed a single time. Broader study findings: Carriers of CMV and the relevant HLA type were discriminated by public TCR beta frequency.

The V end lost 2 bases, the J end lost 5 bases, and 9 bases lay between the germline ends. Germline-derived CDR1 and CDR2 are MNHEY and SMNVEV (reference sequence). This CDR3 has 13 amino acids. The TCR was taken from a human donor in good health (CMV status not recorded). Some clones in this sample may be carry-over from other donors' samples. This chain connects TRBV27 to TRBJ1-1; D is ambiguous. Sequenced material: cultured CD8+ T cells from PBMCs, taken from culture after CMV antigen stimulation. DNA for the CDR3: TGTGCCAGCAGTTTACTTAGGAGAACTGAAGCTTTCTTT. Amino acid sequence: CASSLLRRTEAFF.